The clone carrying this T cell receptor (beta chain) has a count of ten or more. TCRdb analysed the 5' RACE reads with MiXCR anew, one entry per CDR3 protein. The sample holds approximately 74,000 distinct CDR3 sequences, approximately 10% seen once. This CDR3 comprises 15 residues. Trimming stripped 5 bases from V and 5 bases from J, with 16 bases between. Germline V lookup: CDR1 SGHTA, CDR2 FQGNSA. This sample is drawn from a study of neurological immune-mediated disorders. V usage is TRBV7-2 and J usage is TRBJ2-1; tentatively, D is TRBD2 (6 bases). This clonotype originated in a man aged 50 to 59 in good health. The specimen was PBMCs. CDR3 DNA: TGTGCCAGCAGCGACGAGGGACTTCCCAACAATGAGCAGTTCTTC. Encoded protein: CASSDEGLPNNEQFF.